Listed below are T cell receptor beta chains from one sample, sequenced in a study of beta chain features in type 1 diabetes. Here immunoSEQ multiplex PCR was the method, and the copy in TCRdb shows in-frame clones only, minus some. Of roughly 730,000 clones detected, roughly 13% appear once; the ten largest clones hold approximately 0.021%. The sample was naive CD4+ T cells from blood. All receptors derive from a man aged 18 to 35 with type 1 diabetes. CDR3s include the opening cysteine and the closing phenylalanine or tryptophan. D genes are given only for firm matches. The listing skips clone size in some rows; elsewhere it reads once, few, many or a size class.

J: TRBJ1-1
size: few
D: -
V: TRBV7-8
DNA: TGTGCCAGCAGCCCGCGGACGGGGAACACTGAAGCTTTCTTT
CDR3: CASSPRTGNTEAFF

J: TRBJ2-1
size: -
D: TRBD1
V: TRBV7-7
DNA: TGTGCCAGCAGCTTGGGGACAGCGATTGAGAATGAGCAGTTCTTC
CDR3: CASSLGTAIENEQFF

J: TRBJ1-2
size: -
D: -
V: TRBV30
DNA: TGTGCCTGGAGTGCGCCGGACTGGGGCTACACCTTC
CDR3: CAWSAPDWGYTF

J: TRBJ2-5
size: few
D: TRBD2
V: TRBV4-1
DNA: TGCGCCAGCAGCTTTATCGAAGCGGGGGCTTTAGAGACCCAGTACTTC
CDR3: CASSFIEAGALETQYF

J: TRBJ1-2
size: once
D: TRBD1
V: TRBV30
DNA: TGTGCCTGGAGTAGACAGGGAAATAACTATGGCTACACCTTC
CDR3: CAWSRQGNNYGYTF

J: TRBJ2-2
size: few
D: -
V: TRBV6-5
DNA: TGTGCCGGGGCGAGAGCATCGAACACCGGGGAGCTGTTTTTT
CDR3: CAGARASNTGELFF

J: TRBJ2-7
size: few
D: -
V: TRBV5-1
DNA: TGCGCCAGCAGCTTGGGGAGGTCCGGACCTTCCGAGCAGTACTTC
CDR3: CASSLGRSGPSEQYF

J: TRBJ1-5
size: -
D: -
V: TRBV2
DNA: TGTGCCAGCAGTGAAGGTAGCAATCAGCCCCAGCATTTT
CDR3: CASSEGSNQPQHF

J: TRBJ2-3
size: -
D: -
V: TRBV5-1
DNA: TGCGCCAGCAGCTCAGGGACGAGTTTCACAGATACGCAGTATTTT
CDR3: CASSSGTSFTDTQYF

J: TRBJ1-2
size: once
D: -
V: TRBV5-4
DNA: TGTGCCAGCAGCTTGGAACAGGACCACTATGGCTACACCTTC
CDR3: CASSLEQDHYGYTF

J: TRBJ1-1
size: -
D: TRBD1
V: TRBV6-1
DNA: TGTGCCAGCAGGGTGACAGGGATGAGCACTGAAGCTTTCTTT
CDR3: CASRVTGMSTEAFF

J: TRBJ2-3
size: -
D: -
V: TRBV30
DNA: TGTGCCTGGGGAGGAGTACTTAGCACAGATACGCAGTATTTT
CDR3: CAWGGVLSTDTQYF

J: TRBJ1-2
size: -
D: TRBD1
V: TRBV6-5
DNA: TGTGCCAGCAGTTACTCAGACAGGGGGCCGTATGGCTACACCTTC
CDR3: CASSYSDRGPYGYTF

J: TRBJ2-5
size: -
D: TRBD2
V: TRBV6-5
DNA: TGTGCCAGCAGTTACTCTAGCGGGGGAGTGGAGACCCAGTACTTC
CDR3: CASSYSSGGVETQYF

J: TRBJ2-7
size: few
D: TRBD1
V: TRBV29-1
DNA: TGCAGCGTTCAACCGGGACAGGGGGCCTACGAGCAGTACTTC
CDR3: CSVQPGQGAYEQYF

J: TRBJ1-1
size: few
D: -
V: TRBV7-6
DNA: TGTGCCAGCAGCCTAGGACAGTGGAACACTGAAGCTTTCTTT
CDR3: CASSLGQWNTEAFF

J: TRBJ2-7
size: -
D: -
V: TRBV4-1
DNA: TGCGCCAGCAGCCCAACAGTCCCTGCGGGGCAGTACTTC
CDR3: CASSPTVPAGQYF

J: TRBJ2-5
size: few
D: TRBD1
V: TRBV27
DNA: TGTGCCAGCAGTACAGGGGTTGAGACCCAGTACTTC
CDR3: CASSTGVETQYF

J: TRBJ1-2
size: -
D: TRBD1
V: TRBV5-1
DNA: TGCGCCAGCAGCTTCGGCCCGGGACAGCTAAGTCTTTCCTATGGCTACACCTTC
CDR3: CASSFGPGQLSLSYGYTF

J: TRBJ1-2
size: -
D: -
V: TRBV11-2
DNA: TGTGCCAGCAGCTTAGAGGGGGGTAACTATGGCTACACCTTC
CDR3: CASSLEGGNYGYTF

J: TRBJ1-1
size: -
D: TRBD1
V: TRBV7-2
DNA: TGTGCCAGCAGCTTAGCGCCTGGACAGGGAGGGGGCACTGAAGCTTTCTTT
CDR3: CASSLAPGQGGGTEAFF

J: TRBJ2-7
size: -
D: -
V: TRBV9
DNA: TGTGCCAGCAGCCTCGGCGTCGAAGGGAGCGAGCAGTACTTC
CDR3: CASSLGVEGSEQYF

J: TRBJ2-1
size: -
D: TRBD1
V: TRBV5-5
DNA: TGTGCCAGCACCCCTGGGGTAGAGACAGGGGCCAACAATGAGCAGTTCTTC
CDR3: CASTPGVETGANNEQFF

J: TRBJ2-7
size: -
D: -
V: TRBV5-1
DNA: TGCGCCAGCAGCCCGGGACAAGACTCCTACGAGCAGTACTTC
CDR3: CASSPGQDSYEQYF

J: TRBJ1-5
size: few
D: TRBD1
V: TRBV29-1
DNA: TGCAGCGTTGCAGGGGGCGGCAATCAGCCCCAGCATTTT
CDR3: CSVAGGGNQPQHF

J: TRBJ1-5
size: -
D: -
V: TRBV30
DNA: TGTGCCTGGAGTCCCGGGGGGTATAGCAATCAGCCCCAGCATTTT
CDR3: CAWSPGGYSNQPQHF

J: TRBJ2-1
size: -
D: -
V: TRBV5-1
DNA: TGCGCCAGCAGTCCAATAGCGGAGTACAATGAGCAGTTCTTC
CDR3: CASSPIAEYNEQFF

J: TRBJ2-5
size: few
D: -
V: TRBV6-5
DNA: TGTGCCAGCAGTTACTCCTGGGGGGCCCAAGAGACCCAGTACTTC
CDR3: CASSYSWGAQETQYF

J: TRBJ2-5
size: -
D: TRBD1
V: TRBV6-5
DNA: TGTGCCAGCAGGACAGGGCCCCAAGAGACCCAGTACTTC
CDR3: CASRTGPQETQYF

J: TRBJ1-2
size: -
D: -
V: TRBV2
DNA: TGTGCCAGCAGTGAAGCCCCGACTAACTATGGCTACACCTTC
CDR3: CASSEAPTNYGYTF